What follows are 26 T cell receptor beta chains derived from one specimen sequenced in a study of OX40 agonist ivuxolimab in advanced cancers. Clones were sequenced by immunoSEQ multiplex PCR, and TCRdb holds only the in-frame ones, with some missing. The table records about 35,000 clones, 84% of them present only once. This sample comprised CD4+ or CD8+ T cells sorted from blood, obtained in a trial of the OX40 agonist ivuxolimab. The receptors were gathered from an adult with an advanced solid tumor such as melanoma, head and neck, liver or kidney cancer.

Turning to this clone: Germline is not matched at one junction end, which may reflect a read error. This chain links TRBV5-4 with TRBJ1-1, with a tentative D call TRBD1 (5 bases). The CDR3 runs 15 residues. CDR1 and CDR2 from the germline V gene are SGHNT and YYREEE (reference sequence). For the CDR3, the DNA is TGTGCCAGCAGCTTCAACCGGGGCCAGCGACCTAAAGGAAGATTT. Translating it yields CASSFNRGQRPKGRF.

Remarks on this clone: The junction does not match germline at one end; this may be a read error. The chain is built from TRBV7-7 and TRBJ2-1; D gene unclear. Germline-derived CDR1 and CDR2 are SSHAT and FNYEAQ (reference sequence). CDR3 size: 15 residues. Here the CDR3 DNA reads TGTGCTAGCAGCTCGTCCCACGTGACACACAATGAGCAGTTCTTC. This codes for CASSSSHVTHNEQFF.

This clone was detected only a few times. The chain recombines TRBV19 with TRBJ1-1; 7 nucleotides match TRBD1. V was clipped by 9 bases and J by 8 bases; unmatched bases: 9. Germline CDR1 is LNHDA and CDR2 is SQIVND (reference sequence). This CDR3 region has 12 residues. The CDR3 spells CASLKTGLEAFF. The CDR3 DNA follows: TGTGCCAGCTTAAAGACAGGGCTGGAAGCTTTCTTT.

The CDR3 DNA is TGTGCCAGCAGCTTACCTCGCGGGAGACCAAGCTCCTACGAGCAGTACTTC. Amino acids: CASSLPRGRPSSYEQYF. The chain carries TRBV7-2 and TRBJ2-7; 7 nucleotides agree with TRBD2. Germline-derived CDR1 and CDR2 are SGHTA and FQGNSA. The trim removed 2 bases at V and 0 bases at J, leaving 10 bases unmatched. CDR3 size: 17 residues.

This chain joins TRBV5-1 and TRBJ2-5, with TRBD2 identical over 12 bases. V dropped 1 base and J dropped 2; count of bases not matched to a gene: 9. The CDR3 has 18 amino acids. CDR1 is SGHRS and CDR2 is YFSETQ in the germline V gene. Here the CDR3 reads CASSLTSLAGGGQETQYF. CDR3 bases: TGCGCCAGCAGCTTGACCTCGCTAGCGGGGGGGGGACAAGAGACCCAGTACTTC.

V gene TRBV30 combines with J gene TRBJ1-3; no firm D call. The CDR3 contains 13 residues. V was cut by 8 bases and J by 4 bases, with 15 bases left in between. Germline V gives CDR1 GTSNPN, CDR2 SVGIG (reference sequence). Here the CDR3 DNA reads TGTGCCCATGATCGCCGAAGGGGAAACACCATATATTTT. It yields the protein CAHDRRRGNTIYF.

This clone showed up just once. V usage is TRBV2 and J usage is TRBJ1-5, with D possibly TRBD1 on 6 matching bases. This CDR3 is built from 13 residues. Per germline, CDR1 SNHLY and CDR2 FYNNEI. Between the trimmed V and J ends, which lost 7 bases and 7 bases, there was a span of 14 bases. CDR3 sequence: CASTGGLLQPQHF. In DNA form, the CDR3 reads TGTGCCAGCACGGGGGGCTTATTACAGCCCCAGCATTTT. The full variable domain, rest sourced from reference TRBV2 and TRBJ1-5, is EPEVTQTPSHQVTQMGQEVILRCVPISNHLYFYWYRQILGQKVEFLVSFYNNEISEKSEIFDDQFSVERPDGSNFTLKIRSTKLEDSAMYFCASTGGLLQPQHFGDGTRLSIL.

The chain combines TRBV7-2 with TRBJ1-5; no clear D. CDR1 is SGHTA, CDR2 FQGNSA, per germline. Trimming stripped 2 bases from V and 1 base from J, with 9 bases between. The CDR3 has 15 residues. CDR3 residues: CASSLFASSNQPQHF. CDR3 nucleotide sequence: TGTGCCAGCAGCTTATTCGCATCCAGCAATCAGCCCCAGCATTTT. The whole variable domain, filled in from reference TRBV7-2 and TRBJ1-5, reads GAGVSQSPSNKVTEKGKDVELRCDPISGHTALYWYRQSLGQGLEFLIYFQGNSAPDKSGLPSDRFSAERTGGSVSTLTIQRTQQEDSAVYLCASSLFASSNQPQHFGDGTRLSIL.

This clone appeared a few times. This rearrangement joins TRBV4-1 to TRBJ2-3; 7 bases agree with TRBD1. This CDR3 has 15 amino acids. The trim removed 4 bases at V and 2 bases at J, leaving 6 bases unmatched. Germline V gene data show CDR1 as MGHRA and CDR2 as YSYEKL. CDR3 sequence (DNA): TGCGCCAGCAGCCTACATGGGACAGCCACAGATACGCAGTATTTT. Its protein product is CASSLHGTATDTQYF.

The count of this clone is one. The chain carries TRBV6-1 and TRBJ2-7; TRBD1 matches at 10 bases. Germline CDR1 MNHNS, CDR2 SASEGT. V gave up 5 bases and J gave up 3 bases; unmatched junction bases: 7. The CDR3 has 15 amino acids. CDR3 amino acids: CASSRSGQGIYEQYF. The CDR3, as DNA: TGTGCCAGCAGTCGTTCGGGACAGGGGATCTACGAGCAGTACTTC.

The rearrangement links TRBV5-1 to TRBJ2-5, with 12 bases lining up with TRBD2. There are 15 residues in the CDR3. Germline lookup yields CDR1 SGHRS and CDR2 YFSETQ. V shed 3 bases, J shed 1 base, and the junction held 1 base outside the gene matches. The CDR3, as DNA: TGCGCCAGCAGCTGGGGACTAGCGGGCCAAGAGACCCAGTACTTC. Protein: CASSWGLAGQETQYF.

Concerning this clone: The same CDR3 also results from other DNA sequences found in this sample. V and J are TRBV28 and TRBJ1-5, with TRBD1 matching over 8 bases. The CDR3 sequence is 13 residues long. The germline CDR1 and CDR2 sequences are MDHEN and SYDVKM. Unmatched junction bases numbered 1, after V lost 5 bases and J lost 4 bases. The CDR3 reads CASSRDRNQPQHF. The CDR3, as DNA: TGTGCCAGCAGTCGGGACAGGAATCAGCCCCAGCATTTT.

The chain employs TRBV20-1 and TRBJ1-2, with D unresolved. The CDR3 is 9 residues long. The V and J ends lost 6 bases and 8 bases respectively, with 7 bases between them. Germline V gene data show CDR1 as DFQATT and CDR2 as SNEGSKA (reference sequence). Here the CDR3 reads CSALNGYTF. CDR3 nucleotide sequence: TGCAGTGCCCTCAACGGCTACACCTTC.

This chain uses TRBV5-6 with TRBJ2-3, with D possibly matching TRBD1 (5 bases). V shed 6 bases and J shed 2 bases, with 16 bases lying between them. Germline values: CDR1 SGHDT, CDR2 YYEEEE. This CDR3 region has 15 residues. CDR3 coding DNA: TGTGCCAGCACCCCTTTACTGACAGACACAGATACGCAGTATTTT. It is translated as CASTPLLTDTDTQYF.

CDR3 sequence: CVTGSTGGYGYTF. The CDR3 DNA reads as TGTGTCACAGGGTCGACAGGGGGCTATGGCTACACCTTC. The V call is TRBV28, the J call TRBJ1-2; 9 bases are a match to TRBD1. There are 13 residues in the CDR3. CDR1 and CDR2 from the germline V gene are MDHEN and SYDVKM.

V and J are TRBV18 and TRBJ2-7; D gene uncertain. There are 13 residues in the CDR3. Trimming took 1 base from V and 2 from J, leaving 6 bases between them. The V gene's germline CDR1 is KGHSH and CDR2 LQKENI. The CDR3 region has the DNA TGTGCCAGCTCACCACGGCAGGCCTACGAGCAGTACTTC. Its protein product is CASSPRQAYEQYF.

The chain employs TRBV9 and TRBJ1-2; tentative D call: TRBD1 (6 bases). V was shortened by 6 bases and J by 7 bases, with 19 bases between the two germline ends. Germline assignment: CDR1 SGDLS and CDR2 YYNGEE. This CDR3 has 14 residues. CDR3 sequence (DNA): TGTGCCAGCACCCTGCAGGAGGGGGTAGGTGGCTACACCTTC. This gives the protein CASTLQEGVGGYTF.

CDR3 amino acids: CASIGRGRSGYTF. The CDR3 nucleotides read TGTGCCTCAATCGGCCGGGGTAGGTCTGGCTACACCTTC. V gene TRBV19 combines with J gene TRBJ1-2; D is unclear. Germline V CDR1 and CDR2: LNHDA, SQIVND (reference sequence). This CDR3 spans 13 amino acids. V was pared by 11 bases and J by 7 bases, with 20 bases between.

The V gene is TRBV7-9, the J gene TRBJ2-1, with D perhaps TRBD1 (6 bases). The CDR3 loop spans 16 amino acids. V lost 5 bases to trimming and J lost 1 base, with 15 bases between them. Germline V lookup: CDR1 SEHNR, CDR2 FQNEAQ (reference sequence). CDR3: CASSRSGTLSYNEQFF. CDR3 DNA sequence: TGTGCCAGCAGCCGTTCCGGGACACTTTCCTACAATGAGCAGTTCTTC.

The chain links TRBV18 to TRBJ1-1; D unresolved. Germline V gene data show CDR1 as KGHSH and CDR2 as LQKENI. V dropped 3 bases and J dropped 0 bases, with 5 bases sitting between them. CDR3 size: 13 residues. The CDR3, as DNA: TGTGCCAGCTCACCGGCGGTGAACACTGAAGCTTTCTTT. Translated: CASSPAVNTEAFF.

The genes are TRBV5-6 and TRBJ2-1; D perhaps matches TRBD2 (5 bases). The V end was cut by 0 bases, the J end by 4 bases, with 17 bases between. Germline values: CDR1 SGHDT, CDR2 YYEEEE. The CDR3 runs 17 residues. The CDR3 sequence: CASSLDAGSVSYNEQFF. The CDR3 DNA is TGTGCCAGCAGCTTGGATGCGGGCAGTGTAAGTTACAATGAGCAGTTCTTC.

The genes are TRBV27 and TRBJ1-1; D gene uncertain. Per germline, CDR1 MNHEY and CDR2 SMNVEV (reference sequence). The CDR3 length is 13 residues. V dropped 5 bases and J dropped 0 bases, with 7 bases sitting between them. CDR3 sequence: CASSNNMNTEAFF. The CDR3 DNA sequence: TGTGCCAGCAGTAATAATATGAACACTGAAGCTTTCTTT.

This CDR3 is CASSLGPTDTQYF. CDR3 DNA sequence: TGTGCCAGCAGCTTGGGGCCCACAGATACGCAGTATTTT. V and J are TRBV7-9 and TRBJ2-3; D is perhaps TRBD1 (5 bases). Per germline, CDR1 SEHNR and CDR2 FQNEAQ (reference sequence). Trimming left V 3 bases short and J 2 bases short, with 6 bases between. CDR3 length: 13 residues.

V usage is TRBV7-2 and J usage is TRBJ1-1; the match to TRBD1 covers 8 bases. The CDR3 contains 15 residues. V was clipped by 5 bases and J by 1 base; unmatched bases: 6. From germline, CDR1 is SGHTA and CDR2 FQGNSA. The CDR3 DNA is TGTGCCAGCAGCCCTCTGGACAGGGCGAACACTGAAGCTTTCTTT. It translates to CASSPLDRANTEAFF.

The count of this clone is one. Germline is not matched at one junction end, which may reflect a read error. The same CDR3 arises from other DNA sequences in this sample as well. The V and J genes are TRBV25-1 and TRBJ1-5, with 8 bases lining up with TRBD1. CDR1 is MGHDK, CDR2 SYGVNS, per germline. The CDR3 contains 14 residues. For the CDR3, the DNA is TGCGCCAGCAGGGCGGGACAGGTCGGGAAGCCCCAGCATTTT. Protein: CASRAGQVGKPQHF.

The CDR3 DNA follows: TGTGCCAGCAGCGGTTCTAGCGGGGGATCCTACGAGCAGTACTTC. It specifies CASSGSSGGSYEQYF. The chain combines TRBV9 with TRBJ2-7; 10 nucleotides line up with TRBD2. CDR3 length equals 15 residues. The germline CDR1 and CDR2 sequences are SGDLS and YYNGEE. V lost 3 bases to trimming and J lost 1 base; unmatched junction nucleotides: 4. Drawing the rest from reference TRBV9 and TRBJ2-7, the complete variable domain is DSGVTQTPKHLITATGQRVTLRCSPRSGDLSVYWYQQSLDQGLQFLIQYYNGEERAKGNILERFSAQQFPDLHSELNLSSLELGDSALYFCASSGSSGGSYEQYFGPGTRLTVT.